The 18 T cell receptor beta chains given below trace back to one sample, sequenced in a study of CD8 T cells in Susac syndrome. With random hexamers, reverse transcription was performed on about 0.5 to 1 ug of RNA. TCRdb itself ran the immunoSEQ multiplex PCR reads through MiXCR, one entry per CDR3 protein. This sample has over 100,000 distinct CDR3 sequences, with about 93% found just once. Sequencing used CD4+ T cells from PBMCs. These receptors were collected from a human donor in good health.

The count of this clonotype is one. V usage is TRBV2 and J usage is TRBJ1-1; no reliable D call. Germline CDR1 reads SNHLY; CDR2 reads FYNNEI. The CDR3 is made up of 10 amino acids. Trimming removed 6 bases at V and 11 bases at J, with 10 bases between. The CDR3 here is CASRDTTAFF. CDR3 DNA: TGTGCCAGCAGAGACACCACCGCTTTCTTT.

The chain links TRBV7-6 to TRBJ2-1; 8 nucleotides line up with TRBD2. The germline V gene encodes CDR1 SGHVS and CDR2 FNYEAQ. This CDR3 is 15 amino acids long. V lost 0 bases and J lost 5; bases outside the gene matches: 3. CDR3: CASSLATSEDNEQFF. For the CDR3, the DNA is TGTGCCAGCAGCTTAGCGACTAGCGAGGACAATGAGCAGTTCTTC.

A word on this clonotype: An end of the junction differs from the germline gene, which may be a read error. The chain links TRBV7-2 to TRBJ2-5; possible D gene TRBD2, 7 bases. The CDR3 extends over 18 amino acids. The germline CDR1 and CDR2 sequences are SGHTA and FQGNSA. The CDR3 nucleotides are TGTGCCAGCAGCTCGAAGGGGGGGTTCGTCTCTAGCCAAGAGGCCCAGTACTTC. Translated: CASSSKGGFVSSQEAQYF.

The V call is TRBV19, the J call TRBJ1-6; 8 bases map to TRBD1. The CDR3 length is 14 residues. Germline trimming cut 8 bases from V and 7 bases from J; bases unmatched to any gene: 7. CDR1 LNHDA and CDR2 SQIVND come from the germline V gene (reference sequence). In DNA form, the CDR3 reads TGTGCCAGTCGCGGGACAGGACAAAATTCACCCCTCCACTTT. Translating gives CASRGTGQNSPLHF.

There are a few counts of this clonotype. The chain combines TRBV20-1 with TRBJ1-1; 7 bases match TRBD1. The CDR3 spans 16 residues. Germline CDR1 reads DFQATT; CDR2 reads SNEGSKA (reference sequence). V lost 3 bases to trimming and J lost 0 bases; unmatched junction nucleotides: 10. The CDR3 bases are TGCAGTGCTAGTTTGGCCCCTGGACAGGTGAACACTGAAGCTTTCTTT. This codes for CSASLAPGQVNTEAFF.

V usage is TRBV19 and J usage is TRBJ1-1; a possible D gene is TRBD1 (5 bases). Trimming removed 7 bases at V and 1 base at J, with 16 bases between. Germline lookup yields CDR1 LNHDA and CDR2 SQIVND (reference sequence). This CDR3 is built from 15 residues. Here the CDR3 DNA reads TGTGCCAGTACCGCCCTCCGGGGGAAGAACACTGAAGCTTTCTTT. Protein: CASTALRGKNTEAFF.

The chain has TRBV14 and TRBJ1-1; D is unclear. Germline values: CDR1 SGHDN, CDR2 FVKESK. This CDR3 is built from 13 residues. Trimming removed 4 bases at V and 3 bases at J, with 9 bases between. CDR3 residues: CASSRATYTEAFF. The CDR3 DNA follows: TGTGCCAGCAGCCGAGCCACGTACACTGAAGCTTTCTTT.

J is TRBJ2-1 and V is TRBV29-1; 9 bases align to TRBD2. V dropped 6 bases and J dropped 1; count of bases not matched to a gene: 4. The germline gives CDR1 SQVTM, CDR2 ANQGSEA. This CDR3 region has 14 residues. The CDR3 loop reads CSVSAGGSYNEQFF. The CDR3 DNA is TGCAGCGTCTCAGCGGGGGGTTCCTACAATGAGCAGTTCTTC.

This clonotype has only one observation. The CDR3 sequence: CASSQTGRTEAFF. CDR3 nucleotides: TGTGCCAGCAGCCAGACAGGGAGGACTGAAGCTTTCTTT. This chain joins TRBV7-2 and TRBJ1-1, with 7 bases fitting TRBD1. Germline CDR1 SGHTA, CDR2 FQGNSA. V trimming: 5 bases; J trimming: 5 bases; junction bases outside the gene matches: 5. This CDR3 is 13 amino acids long.

This clonotype was seen a handful of times. The chain employs TRBV7-9 and TRBJ1-1; D is undetermined. V lost 3 bases and J 0 bases, leaving 5 bases between the germline ends. There are 13 residues in the CDR3. Germline loops: CDR1 SEHNR, CDR2 FQNEAQ (reference sequence). Written as DNA, the CDR3 is TGTGCCAGCAGCTTTTTATTGAACACTGAAGCTTTCTTT. Amino acids: CASSFLLNTEAFF.

This chain joins TRBV29-1 and TRBJ2-1, with no clear D. The CDR3 is 14 amino acids. Germline V gene data show CDR1 as SQVTM and CDR2 as ANQGSEA. V gave up 5 bases and J gave up 6 bases, with 17 bases separating them. CDR3 DNA sequence: TGCAGCGTTTTTAATCCCCCTAAGATCAATGAGCAGTTCTTC. Protein product: CSVFNPPKINEQFF.

The chain combines TRBV28 with TRBJ1-1, with no clear D. CDR3 length equals 11 residues. The germline V and J ends were trimmed by 4 bases and 4 bases, with 4 bases remaining between them. The V gene's germline CDR1 is MDHEN and CDR2 SYDVKM. The CDR3 region has the DNA TGTGCCAGCAGTTCGGGCACTGAAGCTTTCTTT. Its protein is CASSSGTEAFF.

Details on this clonotype: The junction departs from the called germline gene at one end, perhaps through a read error. The rearrangement joins TRBV3-1 to TRBJ2-7; D remains unclear. Per the germline V gene, CDR1 is LGHDT and CDR2 is YNNKEL (reference sequence). CDR3 length: 14 residues. CDR3 protein: CASSQDHGSYEQYF. CDR3 nucleotide sequence: TGTGCCAGCAGTCAAGACCACGGCTCCTACGAGCAGTACTTC.

The V call is TRBV28, the J call TRBJ1-1; D may be TRBD1 (5 bases). Germline V gene data show CDR1 as MDHEN and CDR2 as SYDVKM. V lost 1 base to trimming and J lost 4 bases, with 10 bases between them. The CDR3 is 14 residues long. The CDR3 region is CASSLLHGGTEAFF. The CDR3 DNA reads TGTGCCAGCAGTTTATTACACGGGGGCACTGAAGCTTTCTTT.

The chain employs TRBV29-1 and TRBJ2-7, with D perhaps TRBD1 or TRBD2 (5 bases each). V was trimmed by 5 bases and J by 2 bases, leaving 13 bases between them. Germline lookup yields CDR1 SQVTM and CDR2 ANQGSEA. This CDR3 comprises 13 residues. The DNA for the CDR3 is TGCAGCGTTTCCGTAACGGGACCCTACGAGCAGTACTTC. This gives the protein CSVSVTGPYEQYF.

The chain couples TRBV9 to TRBJ2-1; 7 bases agree with TRBD2. Germline-derived CDR1 and CDR2 are SGDLS and YYNGEE. Germline trimming cut 3 bases from V and 6 bases from J; bases unmatched to any gene: 3. The CDR3 has 13 amino acids. The CDR3 DNA follows: TGTGCCAGCAGCGGGTGGACTAGCAATGAGCAGTTCTTC. Translated: CASSGWTSNEQFF.

V gene TRBV2 combines with J gene TRBJ1-5, with D maybe TRBD1 (5 bases). Between the trimmed V and J ends, which lost 4 bases and 3 bases, there was a span of 13 bases. Germline values: CDR1 SNHLY, CDR2 FYNNEI. The CDR3 contains 15 residues. DNA for the CDR3: TGTGCCAGCAGTGGAGAAGGGGCCCTCAATCAGCCCCAGCATTTT. This sequence encodes CASSGEGALNQPQHF.

The chain couples TRBV5-4 to TRBJ2-5; D remains unclear. Germline V CDR1 and CDR2: SGHNT, YYREEE (reference sequence). V gave up 3 bases and J gave up 4 bases, with 7 bases separating them. CDR3 size: 12 residues. For the CDR3, the DNA is TGTGCCAGCAGCTCAAATAGAGAGACCCAGTACTTC. Residues: CASSSNRETQYF.